This T cell receptor beta chain came from a study of T cell responses to AZD1222 COVID-19 vaccine. Regarding the study as a whole: Among the donors, most were white British and more were female, and clonal diversity was possibly underestimated.

Comment on this clone: The antigen remains undetermined.

Here immunoSEQ multiplex PCR was the method, and the copy in TCRdb shows in-frame clones only, minus some. The data hold 150,000 or so clones, with around nine tenths observed a single time. CDR1 DFQATT and CDR2 SNEGSKA come from the germline V gene (reference sequence). Trimming cost V 3 bases and J 7 bases, with 13 bases left between them. This CDR3 is built from 13 residues. V usage is TRBV20-1 and J usage is TRBJ2-1; perhaps TRBD2 as D (6 bases). This material consisted of peripheral blood, taken on day 0 of AZD1222 vaccination. This sequence was found in an adult in good health. In DNA form, the CDR3 reads TGCAGTGCTAGTTCACCCCGGGGGAATGAGCAGTTCTTC. Protein sequence: CSASSPRGNEQFF.